These 9 T cell receptor beta chains originate from one sample sequenced in a study of blood T cell repertoires in COVID-19 (dated by TCRdb to the early 2020s). The receptor library was made with the immunoSEQ multiplex PCR assay. TCRdb holds this immuneACCESS table with in-frame rearrangements only. Some clones are missing; in checked studies, unresolved V genes explain under half, and the rest has no known cause. Present in this sample are some 150,000 clones, about 85% of which were seen just once. 0.8% to 1.2% of the sample rests with the top ten. The specimen was peripheral blood. These receptors came from a man aged 40-55 years with acute or convalescent COVID-19.

The chain couples TRBV5-4 to TRBJ1-1; a possible D gene is TRBD1 (5 bases). V gave up 2 bases and J gave up 10 bases, with 15 bases separating them. The CDR3 is made up of 13 amino acids. Germline CDR1 is SGHNT and CDR2 is YYREEE (reference sequence). CDR3 amino acids: CASSLGEGRRAFF. The CDR3 bases are TGTGCCAGCAGCTTAGGGGAGGGGAGGAGAGCTTTCTTT.

This clone was counted only a few times. V and J are TRBV5-4 and TRBJ1-6; 8 bases line up with TRBD1. V lost 4 bases to trimming and J lost 8 bases; unmatched junction nucleotides: 11. This CDR3 is built from 16 residues. CDR1 and CDR2 from the germline V gene are SGHNT and YYREEE (reference sequence). Written as DNA, the CDR3 is TGTGCCAGCAGCCTGGGGGGGGACAGGCGAGATTCACCCCTCCACTTT. Protein product: CASSLGGDRRDSPLHF.

The V call is TRBV6-5, the J call TRBJ1-3, with a weak D call TRBD1 (6 bases). The germline V and J ends were trimmed by 6 bases and 1 base, with 13 bases remaining between them. Per germline, CDR1 MNHEY and CDR2 SVGAGI. The CDR3 loop spans 15 amino acids. For the CDR3, the DNA is TGTGCCAGCAGCCTCCTACAGGGATCTGGAAACACCATATATTTT. Its translation: CASSLLQGSGNTIYF.

This chain uses TRBV3-1 (or the pseudogene TRBV3-2) with TRBJ1-4, with TRBD1 matching 8 bases. This CDR3 comprises 15 residues. The V and J ends lost 4 bases and 7 bases, in that order; junction bases with no gene match: 8. Germline lookup yields CDR1 LGHDT and CDR2 YNNKEL (reference sequence). This chain's CDR3 is CASSPTGVLSEKLFF. As DNA, the CDR3 is TGTGCCAGCAGCCCGACAGGGGTCTTAAGTGAAAAACTGTTTTTT.

This chain connects TRBV5-1 to TRBJ1-2; D perhaps matches TRBD1 (6 bases). CDR3 length equals 15 residues. Germline V CDR1 and CDR2: SGHRS, YFSETQ. The V end lost 0 bases, the J end lost 8 bases, and 17 bases lay between the germline ends. The CDR3 DNA sequence: TGCGCCAGCAGCTTGGCCCCACAGGGTACTCTAGGCTACACCTTC. This gives the protein CASSLAPQGTLGYTF.

The chain uses TRBV7-9 and TRBJ2-5; D might be TRBD2 (5 bases). CDR3 size: 13 residues. Trimming shortened V by 6 bases and J by 5 bases, and 13 bases separated the two germline ends. Germline CDR1 is SEHNR and CDR2 is FQNEAQ (reference sequence). This chain's CDR3 is CASRSKWEETQYF. The CDR3 coding sequence is TGTGCCAGCAGGAGTAAATGGGAGGAGACCCAGTACTTC. The entire variable domain, with the rest obtained from reference TRBV7-9 and TRBJ2-5, is as follows: DTGVSQNPRHKITKRGQNVTFRCDPISEHNRLYWYRQTLGQGPEFLTYFQNEAQLEKSRLLSDRFSAERPKGSFSTLEIQRTEQGDSAMYLCASRSKWEETQYFGPGTRLLVL.

CDR3 loop: CASSSEGQGLNEQFF. CDR3 nucleotide sequence: TGTGCCAGCAGTTCCGAAGGACAGGGATTAAATGAGCAGTTCTTC. The chain uses TRBV28 and TRBJ2-1; 8 positions match TRBD1. The CDR3 runs to 15 residues. J gave up 7 bases and V 4 bases, and 9 bases lay outside the gene matches. CDR1 is MDHEN, CDR2 SYDVKM, per germline.

This chain uses TRBV7-2 with TRBJ2-5, with D maybe TRBD1 (6 bases). The CDR3 is made up of 12 amino acids. Germline V gene data show CDR1 as SGHTA and CDR2 as FQGNSA. Deletions cut 2 bases from V and 7 bases from J, with 8 bases between. In DNA form, the CDR3 reads TGTGCCAGCAGCTTACGAGGGGGGACCCAGTACTTC. Its protein is CASSLRGGTQYF.

This clone came up a few times. The chain combines TRBV3-1 (or the pseudogene TRBV3-2) with TRBJ1-5; D gene ambiguous. CDR1 and CDR2 from the germline V gene are LGHDT and YNNKEL (reference sequence). The V end lost 1 base, the J end lost 8 bases, and 18 bases lay between the germline ends. The CDR3 covers 16 residues. CDR3 nucleotides: TGTGCCAGCAGCCAAGGCAGAGGCCACCTAGAAAAGCCCCAGCATTTT. It translates to CASSQGRGHLEKPQHF.